The 2 T cell receptor beta chains below come from one sample, sequenced in a study of control samples from healthy donors and cancer patients (dated by TCRdb to 2018 to 2021). Preparation of the library involved the immunoSEQ multiplex PCR assay. Drawn from immuneACCESS, this table holds only the in-frame rearrangements with V and J called that TCRdb kept. Clones are partly lost; checked studies trace under half to an unresolved V gene and leave the rest unexplained. The sample table lists 120,000 to 150,000 clones, around 90% of them with a count of one. 3% to 3.5% of the sample is held by the ten biggest clonotypes. The sample consisted of blood. The receptors derive from a man in his thirties or forties in good health.

The chain is built from TRBV6-6 and TRBJ2-5; TRBD1 aligns across 9 bases. Looked up from germline, CDR1 is MNHNY and CDR2 is SVGAGI (reference sequence). V dropped 0 bases and J dropped 6; count of bases not matched to a gene: 5. CDR3 size: 15 residues. For the CDR3, the DNA is TGTGCCAGCAGTTACTCACAGGGGGCGCGGAAGACCCAGTACTTC. It specifies CASSYSQGARKTQYF.

The count of this clone is one. This sequence joins TRBV28 and TRBJ1-2; 7 positions match TRBD1. Germline loops: CDR1 MDHEN, CDR2 SYDVKM. The CDR3 extends over 14 amino acids. V shed 5 bases, J shed 0 bases, and the junction held 3 bases outside the gene matches. Here the CDR3 reads CASSVDRTNYGYTF. CDR3 DNA: TGTGCCAGCAGTGTGGACAGGACTAACTATGGCTACACCTTC.